The 2 T cell receptor beta chains below were found in one sample sequenced in a study of cytomegalovirus exposure and HLA in healthy donors. This table comes from immunoSEQ multiplex PCR, and its TCRdb copy is limited to in-frame clones, with some not included. This table holds 100,000 to 150,000 clones, around 94% found once. The sample was PBMCs. The source is a woman between 18 and 29 years old in good health and CMV-seronegative.

This chain links TRBV4-1 with TRBJ1-1; no clear D gene. This CDR3 has 18 amino acids. Germline CDR1 MGHRA, CDR2 YSYEKL. The V end lost 1 base, the J end lost 1 base, and 19 bases lay between the germline ends. CDR3 DNA: TGCGCCAGCAGCCAAGTCGGAGGCGAAGGCTGGGCGAACACTGAAGCTTTCTTT. Its protein is CASSQVGGEGWANTEAFF.

The chain joins TRBV7-9 to TRBJ2-7, with 7 bases identical to TRBD1. V shed 2 bases, J shed 2 bases, and the junction held 6 bases outside the gene matches. The CDR3 has 15 residues. Germline lookup yields CDR1 SEHNR and CDR2 FQNEAQ (reference sequence). Here the CDR3 reads CASSLTGVSTYEQYF. The DNA of the CDR3 is TGTGCCAGCAGCTTAACAGGGGTCAGCACCTACGAGCAGTACTTC. The full variable domain, its missing parts supplied by reference TRBV7-9 and TRBJ2-7, is DTGVSQNPRHKITKRGQNVTFRCDPISEHNRLYWYRQTLGQGPEFLTYFQNEAQLEKSRLLSDRFSAERPKGSFSTLEIQRTEQGDSAMYLCASSLTGVSTYEQYFGPGTRLTVT.